A selection of T cell receptor beta chains follows, all from one sample in a study of T-cell reconstitution after alpha-beta-depleted transplantation in children. TCRdb fed the PCR reads into MiXCR, producing one record per CDR3 protein. This table has around 700,000 distinct CDR3 sequences, around 14% appearing once. Source: PBMCs, taken before TCRalphabeta/CD19-depleted stem cell transplant. The receptors here all came from a girl aged 2 to 9 with congenital amegakaryocytic thrombocytopenia, due to receive a stem cell transplant. The CDR3 runs from the conserved cysteine through the conserved F or W. D genes are given only for firm matches. Expanded clones get a size class; other rows say once, few or many, or leave the size out.

v_gene	abundance	j_gene	d_gene	CDR3aa	CDR3nt
TRBV5-1	few	TRBJ1-6	-	CASSFGGGRSPLHF	TGCGCCAGCAGCTTCGGTGGGGGTCGTTCACCCCTCCACTTT
TRBV27	many	TRBJ2-1	-	CASSPRAGSYNEQFF	TGTGCCAGCAGCCCAAGGGCTGGCTCCTACAATGAGCAGTTCTTC
TRBV5-1	few	TRBJ2-7	-	CASSKPPQSYEQYF	TGCGCCAGCAGTAAACCCCCGCAATCCTACGAGCAGTACTTC
TRBV12-3/TRBV12-4	-	TRBJ2-3	-	CASSSSTGDTLYF	TGTGCCAGCAGTTCGTCGACCGGAGATACGCTGTATTTT
TRBV10-3	many	TRBJ2-5	-	CAIRFGSQETQYF	TGTGCCATCAGATTTGGAAGCCAAGAGACCCAGTACTTC
TRBV7-8	-	TRBJ1-2	TRBD1	CASSLTTGDSGYTF	TGTGCCAGCAGCTTAACGACAGGGGATAGCGGCTACACCTTC
TRBV5-1	few	TRBJ2-3	TRBD2	CASSPPGLAATDTQYF	TGCGCCAGCAGCCCCCCCGGACTAGCGGCCACAGATACGCAGTATTTT
TRBV11-1	-	TRBJ2-5	TRBD2	CASSLMLAGQETQYF	TGTGCCAGCAGCTTAATGCTAGCGGGACAAGAGACCCAGTACTTC
TRBV27	many	TRBJ2-2	TRBD2	CASSTLAAGELFF	TGTGCCAGCAGTACCCTAGCGGCCGGGGAGCTGTTTTTT
TRBV12-3/TRBV12-4	few	TRBJ2-3	-	CASSFGVYSLTDTQYF	TGTGCCAGCTCCTTCGGGGTCTACTCGTTAACAGATACGCAGTATTTT
TRBV6-5	-	TRBJ1-1	TRBD1	CASSSLRDRGRITEAFF	TGTGCCAGCAGTTCCCTCCGGGACAGGGGGCGTATCACTGAAGCTTTCTTT
TRBV6-1	-	TRBJ2-2	-	CAGGSKNTGELFF	TGTGCCGGGGGGAGTAAGAACACCGGGGAGCTGTTTTTT
TRBV20-1	few	TRBJ2-5	TRBD2	CSANGGRKETQYF	TGCAGTGCCAACGGCGGGAGGAAAGAGACCCAGTACTTC
TRBV5-1	few	TRBJ1-3	-	CASSLGQPNSGNTIYF	TGCGCCAGCAGCTTGGGCCAACCGAACTCTGGAAACACCATATATTTT
TRBV3-1	few	TRBJ2-3	-	CASSTYDFQGTDTQYF	TGTGCCAGCAGCACCTACGACTTCCAGGGCACAGATACGCAGTATTTT
TRBV30	few	TRBJ2-7	-	CAHGQSYEQYF	TGTGCCCATGGTCAGAGCTACGAGCAGTACTTC
TRBV20-1	many	TRBJ2-1	-	CSAASNSYNEQFF	TGCAGTGCTGCTTCGAACTCCTACAATGAGCAGTTCTTC
TRBV29-1	many	TRBJ2-7	TRBD2	CSVDPTGLAYEQYF	TGCAGCGTTGATCCTACGGGACTAGCCTACGAGCAGTACTTC
TRBV5-1	-	TRBJ2-1	-	CASSLRLANYNEQFF	TGCGCCAGCAGCTTGCGCCTAGCGAACTACAATGAGCAGTTCTTC